This T cell receptor beta chain was captured by sequencing in a study of T cell repertoires in cytomegalovirus infection. Study overall: The study used recently identified HLA-C-restricted and well-studied HLA-B-restricted CMV epitopes.

Study findings and constraints: CMV-specific TCR beta clonotypes restricted by HLA-C were the ones dominating the ex vivo response. Carriers of CMV plus the relevant HLA were identified by cumulative public TCR beta family frequency.

V lost 6 bases and J lost 5; bases outside the gene matches: 8. Germline-derived CDR1 and CDR2 are MNHEY and SVGAGI. CDR3 length: 14 residues. A remark on this clonotype: The antigen remains undetermined.

TCRdb analysed the reads with MiXCR anew, one entry per CDR3 protein. The data hold around 100,000 distinct CDR3 sequences, with 42% observed a single time. V gene TRBV6-5 combines with J gene TRBJ2-5, with 8 bases fitting TRBD2. This sample comprised CD8+ T cells from cultured PBMCs, obtained from culture after CMV antigen stimulation. The clonotype originates from a human donor in good health (CMV status not recorded). Some clones in this sample may be carry-over from other donors' samples. CDR3 residues: CASSSSGVVETQYF. CDR3 coding DNA: TGTGCCAGCAGCAGTAGCGGGGTTGTGGAGACCCAGTACTTC.